This T cell receptor beta chain is drawn from a study of shared clonotypes between healthy human individuals. The germline gives CDR1 MNHEY, CDR2 SVGAGI. The CDR3 is made up of 13 amino acids. V was trimmed by 6 bases and J by 8 bases, leaving 13 bases between them. Sequencing used immunoSEQ multiplex PCR; TCRdb keeps in-frame clones, though not all of them. The table includes roughly 1,100,000 clones, around 75% detected once. Among the donors, all were Caucasian adults who lived in Nashville, Tennessee. The chain joins TRBV6-5 to TRBJ1-4, with unresolved D. The sequenced material came from memory CD4+ T cells sorted from blood. Subset indicated: CD45RA-negative fraction. This TCR derives from a man aged 18 to 35 in good health. CDR3 protein: CASRSGGVEKLFF. CDR3 bases: TGTGCCAGCAGGTCCGGTGGCGTCGAAAAACTGTTTTTT.